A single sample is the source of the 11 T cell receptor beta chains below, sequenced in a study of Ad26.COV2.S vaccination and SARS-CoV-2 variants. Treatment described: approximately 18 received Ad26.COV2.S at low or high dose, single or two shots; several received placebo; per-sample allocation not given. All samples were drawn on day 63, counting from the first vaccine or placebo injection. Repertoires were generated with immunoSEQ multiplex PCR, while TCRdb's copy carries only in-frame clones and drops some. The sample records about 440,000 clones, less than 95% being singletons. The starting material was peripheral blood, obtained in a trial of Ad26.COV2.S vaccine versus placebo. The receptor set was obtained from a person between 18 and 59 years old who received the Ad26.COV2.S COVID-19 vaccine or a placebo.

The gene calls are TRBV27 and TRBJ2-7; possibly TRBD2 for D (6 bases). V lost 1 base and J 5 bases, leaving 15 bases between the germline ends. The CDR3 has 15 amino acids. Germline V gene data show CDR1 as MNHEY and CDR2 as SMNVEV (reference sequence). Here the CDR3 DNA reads TGTGCCAGCAGTTTATTGGGGGGAAATCGGAACGAGCAGTACTTC. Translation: CASSLLGGNRNEQYF.

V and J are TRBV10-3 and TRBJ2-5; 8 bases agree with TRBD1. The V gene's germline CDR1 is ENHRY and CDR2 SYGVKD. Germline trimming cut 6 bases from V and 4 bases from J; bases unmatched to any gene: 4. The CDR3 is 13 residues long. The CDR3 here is CAIRPGQAETQYF. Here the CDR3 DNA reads TGTGCCATCAGGCCGGGACAGGCAGAGACCCAGTACTTC.

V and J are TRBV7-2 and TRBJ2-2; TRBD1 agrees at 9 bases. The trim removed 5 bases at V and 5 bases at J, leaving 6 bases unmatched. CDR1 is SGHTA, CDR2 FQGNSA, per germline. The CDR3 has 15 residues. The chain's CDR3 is CASSRDRAGTGELFF. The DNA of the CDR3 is TGTGCCAGCAGCCGGGACAGGGCGGGAACCGGGGAGCTGTTTTTT.

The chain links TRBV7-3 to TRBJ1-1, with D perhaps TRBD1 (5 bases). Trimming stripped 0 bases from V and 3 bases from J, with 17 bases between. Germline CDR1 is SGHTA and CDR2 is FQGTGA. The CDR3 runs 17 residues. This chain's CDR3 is CASSLTGSGQLDTEAFF. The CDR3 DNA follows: TGTGCCAGCAGCTTAACTGGCTCAGGGCAGTTAGACACTGAAGCTTTCTTT.

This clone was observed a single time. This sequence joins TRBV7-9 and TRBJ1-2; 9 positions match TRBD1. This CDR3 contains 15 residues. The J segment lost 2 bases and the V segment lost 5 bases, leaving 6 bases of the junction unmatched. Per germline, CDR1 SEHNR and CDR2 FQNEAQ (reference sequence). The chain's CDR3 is CASSPHGQGNYGYTF. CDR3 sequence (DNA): TGTGCCAGCAGCCCCCACGGACAGGGGAACTATGGCTACACCTTC.

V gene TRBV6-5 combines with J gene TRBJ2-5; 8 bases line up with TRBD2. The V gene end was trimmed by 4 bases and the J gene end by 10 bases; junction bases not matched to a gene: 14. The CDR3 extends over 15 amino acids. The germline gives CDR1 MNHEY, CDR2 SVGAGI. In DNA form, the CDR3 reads TGTGCCAGCAGTTCCGCCGGGATACCGGGGGGGAGCCAGTACTTC. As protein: CASSSAGIPGGSQYF.

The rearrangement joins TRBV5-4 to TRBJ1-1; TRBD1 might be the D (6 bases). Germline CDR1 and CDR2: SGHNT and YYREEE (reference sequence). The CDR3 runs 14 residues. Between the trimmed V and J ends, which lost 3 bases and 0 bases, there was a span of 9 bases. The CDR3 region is CASSSTGLNTEAFF. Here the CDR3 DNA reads TGTGCCAGCAGCTCGACAGGATTGAACACTGAAGCTTTCTTT.

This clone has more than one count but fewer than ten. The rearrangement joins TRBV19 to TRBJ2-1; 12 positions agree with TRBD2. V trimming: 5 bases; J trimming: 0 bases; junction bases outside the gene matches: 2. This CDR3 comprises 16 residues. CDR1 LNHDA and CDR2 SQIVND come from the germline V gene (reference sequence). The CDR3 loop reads CASSWTSGVSYNEQFF. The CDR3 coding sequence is TGTGCCAGTAGTTGGACTAGCGGGGTCTCCTACAATGAGCAGTTCTTC. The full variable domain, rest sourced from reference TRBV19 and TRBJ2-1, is DGGITQSPKYLFRKEGQNVTLSCEQNLNHDAMYWYRQDPGQGLRLIYYSQIVNDFQKGDIAEGYSVSREKKESFPLTVTSAQKNPTAFYLCASSWTSGVSYNEQFFGPGTRLTVL.

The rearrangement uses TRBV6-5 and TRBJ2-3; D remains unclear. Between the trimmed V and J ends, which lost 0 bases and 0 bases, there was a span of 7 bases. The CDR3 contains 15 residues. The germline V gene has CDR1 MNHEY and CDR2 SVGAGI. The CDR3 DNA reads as TGTGCCAGCAGTTACTCGGGAACTAGCACAGATACGCAGTATTTT. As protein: CASSYSGTSTDTQYF.

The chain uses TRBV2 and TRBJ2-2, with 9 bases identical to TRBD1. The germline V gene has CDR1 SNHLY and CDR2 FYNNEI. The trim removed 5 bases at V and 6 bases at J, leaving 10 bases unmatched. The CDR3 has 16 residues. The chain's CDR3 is CASSPWDRARAGELFF. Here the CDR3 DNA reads TGTGCCAGCAGTCCCTGGGACAGGGCTAGGGCCGGGGAGCTGTTTTTT.

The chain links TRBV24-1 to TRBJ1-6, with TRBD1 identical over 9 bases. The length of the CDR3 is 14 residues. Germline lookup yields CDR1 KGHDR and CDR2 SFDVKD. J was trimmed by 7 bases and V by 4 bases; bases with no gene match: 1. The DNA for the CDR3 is TGTGCCACCAGTGACGGACAGGGGAATTCACCCCTCCACTTT. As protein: CATSDGQGNSPLHF.